This T cell receptor beta chain was captured in a study of shared clonotypes between healthy human individuals. Study-wide findings and caveats: Non-shared clonotypes had lower generation probabilities than clonotypes shared by all four sorted-subset donors. The sharing of 4% to 5.5% of naive CD4 clonotypes was seen across a handful of donors.

As regards this clone: Its antigen is unknown.

The study separated CD4+ cells into CD45RA+ naive and CD45RA-negative memory subsets. TCRdb's table, derived via immunoSEQ multiplex PCR, lists solely in-frame clones and lacks some. The sample has under 1,100,000 clones; about 80% are singletons. This CDR3 has 14 amino acids. The V gene lost 5 bases and the J gene lost 9 bases, with 14 bases spanning the gap. CDR1 and CDR2 from the germline V gene are SGHVS and FQNEAQ. The rearrangement links TRBV7-8 to TRBJ1-6, with a weak D call TRBD1 (6 bases). This clonotype was sampled from a man between 18 and 35 years old in good health. The source material was memory CD4+ T cells sorted from blood. Described subset: CD45RA-negative fraction. The CDR3 DNA sequence: TGTGCCAGCAGCCGGGACATCACAACTTCACCCCTCCACTTT. Amino acids: CASSRDITTSPLHF.